These 9 T cell receptor beta chains came from one sample sequenced in a study of control samples from healthy donors and cancer patients. Assay used: immunoSEQ multiplex PCR; TCRdb lists only in-frame clones, some missing. This sample yields roughly 160,000 clones, of which about 90% are seen a single time; approximately 4.9% belongs to the top ten. The sample taken for sequencing was blood. These receptors were collected from a woman aged 30 to 39 in good health.

This clone was recorded a few times. The J gene is TRBJ1-2, the V gene TRBV7-9; tentatively, D is TRBD1 (5 bases). CDR1 and CDR2 (germline): SEHNR, FQNEAQ (reference sequence). V lost 5 bases and J lost 7, with 17 bases in between. The CDR3 totals 14 residues. In DNA form, the CDR3 reads TGTGCCAGCAGCGTGGAGGGGAGACGACGTGGCTACACCTTC. Its translation is CASSVEGRRRGYTF.

J is TRBJ1-2 and V is TRBV21-1. TRBV21-1 is a pseudogene locus. The CDR3 totals 15 residues. The CDR3 reads CASSSKDGPRDGYTF. The CDR3 coding sequence is TGTGCCAGCAGCTCTAAGGACGGGCCTCGGGATGGCTACACCTTC.

This clone was detected once. This sequence joins TRBV9 and TRBJ2-7; 9 bases fit TRBD1. With 3 bases clipped from V and 6 bases from J, the junction kept 10 bases outside the gene matches. This CDR3 has 15 residues. Germline V gene lookup returns CDR1 SGDLS and CDR2 YYNGEE. CDR3 in DNA: TGTGCCAGCAGCGGTCGACAGGGGGGATACGGCGAGCAGTACTTC. It yields the protein CASSGRQGGYGEQYF.

CDR3 amino acids: CASSQDGTPNSYNEQFF. DNA for the CDR3: TGCGCCAGCAGCCAAGATGGGACCCCGAACTCCTACAATGAGCAGTTCTTC. This sequence joins TRBV4-1 and TRBJ2-1; D possibly matches TRBD1 or TRBD2 (5 bases each). There are 17 residues in the CDR3. The V and J ends lost 0 bases and 0 bases respectively, with 12 bases between them. Germline CDR1 is MGHRA and CDR2 is YSYEKL.

A remark on this clone: Other DNA sequences within the sample encode an identical CDR3. The gene calls are TRBV6-5 and TRBJ1-1; D is unresolved. V shed 6 bases and J shed 1 base, with 9 bases lying between them. The CDR3 loop spans 13 amino acids. Germline assignment: CDR1 MNHEY and CDR2 SVGAGI. The DNA of the CDR3 is TGTGCCAGCAGCCTCACAGAGAACACTGAAGCTTTCTTT. Amino acids: CASSLTENTEAFF.

The V call is TRBV7-2, the J call TRBJ2-2; 7 bases align to TRBD1. In germline, CDR1 is SGHTA, CDR2 FQGNSA. The CDR3 spans 16 residues. V was pared by 2 bases and J by 6 bases, with 9 bases of the junction left unmatched. The CDR3 bases are TGTGCCAGCAGCTTAATGACAGGGACCGTGGCCGGGGAGCTGTTTTTT. Its protein product is CASSLMTGTVAGELFF.

The chain uses TRBV29-1 and TRBJ1-1; the D is unclear. The CDR3 consists of 10 residues. Per the germline V gene, CDR1 is SQVTM and CDR2 is ANQGSEA. Trimming shortened V by 7 bases and J by 8 bases, and 11 bases separated the two germline ends. The CDR3 protein is CSAQLGEAFF. The DNA for the CDR3 is TGCAGCGCACAACTAGGGGAAGCTTTCTTT.

The V call is TRBV6-4, the J call TRBJ2-7; D unresolved. Trimming removed 6 bases from V and 9 bases from J, with 12 bases in between. This CDR3 contains 11 residues. The germline gives CDR1 MRHNA, CDR2 SNTAGT. CDR3 DNA sequence: TGTGCCAGCAGGCCCCTGTATGGGCAGTACGTC. Protein: CASRPLYGQYV.

CDR3 sequence: CASSFPGVGVETQYF. The DNA of the CDR3 is TGTGCCAGCAGCTTTCCAGGAGTCGGGGTAGAGACCCAGTACTTC. The chain joins TRBV7-9 to TRBJ2-5; tentative D call: TRBD2 (5 bases). CDR3 length equals 15 residues. The germline V gene encodes CDR1 SEHNR and CDR2 FQNEAQ (reference sequence). Trimming took 3 bases from V and 4 from J, leaving 15 bases between them.